These T cell receptor beta chains were read from a single sample in a study of memory CD4+ T cells and cytomegalovirus serostatus. Sequenced by immunoSEQ multiplex PCR; TCRdb stores in-frame clones only, minus some. The repertoire holds some 58,000 clones, with roughly 80% as singletons. The specimen was memory CD4+ T cells from blood. All receptors come from an adult in good health and CMV-seronegative. CDR3s include the opening cysteine and the closing phenylalanine or tryptophan. The D gene is left open where the match is weak. Clone sizes are given selectively: once, few, many, or a class where the clone is expanded.

V gene,CDR3 length,J gene,clone size,D gene,CDR3 DNA,CDR3 protein
TRBV7-8,16,TRBJ1-5,.,TRBD1,TGTGCCAACAGCCCCCACCGGGACAGGGGAGAACAGCCCCAGCATTTT,CANSPHRDRGEQPQHF
TRBV30,16,TRBJ1-6,.,.,TGTGCCTGGAGTGACGGGGGGAACTCCTATAATTCACCCCTCCACTTT,CAWSDGGNSYNSPLHF
TRBV5-6,14,TRBJ1-2,.,.,TGTGCCAGCAGCTTTCAGGTGGGAAATTTTGGCTACACCTTC,CASSFQVGNFGYTF
TRBV9,15,TRBJ1-1,.,.,TGTGCCAGCAGCGTCGGGCGAACCCTCAACACTGAAGCTTTCTTT,CASSVGRTLNTEAFF
TRBV27,16,TRBJ2-4,.,TRBD2,TGTGCCAGCAGCCGGGGACTAGCGTTAGCCAAAAACATTCAGTACTTC,CASSRGLALAKNIQYF
TRBV6-1,14,TRBJ1-1,.,.,TGTACAAGCATGGAAGGGCCTAGGGGGACTGAAGCTTTCTTT,CTSMEGPRGTEAFF
TRBV7-2,13,TRBJ2-3,.,TRBD2,TGTGCCAGCTTAGCGGGAGCCACAGATACGCAGTATTTT,CASLAGATDTQYF
TRBV6-5,13,TRBJ1-2,.,.,TGTGCCAGCAGCCGGGAATCTCCCTATGGCTACACCTTC,CASSRESPYGYTF
TRBV27,15,TRBJ2-1,.,TRBD2,TGTGCCAGCCGCGCGCGGACTAGCGGATACAATGAGCAGTTCTTC,CASRARTSGYNEQFF
TRBV10-3,13,TRBJ2-3,.,.,TGTGCCATCAGGGCAGGGGAAACAGATACGCAGTATTTT,CAIRAGETDTQYF
TRBV7-2,14,TRBJ1-2,.,.,TGTGCCAGCAGCTTCGGGGGGGGAAACTATGGCTACACCTTC,CASSFGGGNYGYTF
TRBV5-1,15,TRBJ2-3,once,.,TGCGCCAGCAGCTTTAACCGCCTGAGCACAGATACGCAGTATTTT,CASSFNRLSTDTQYF
TRBV6-4,15,TRBJ2-7,.,.,TGTGCCAGCAGTGACTGGACAGCTGATTACTACGAGCAGTACTTC,CASSDWTADYYEQYF
TRBV29-1,14,TRBJ2-1,.,TRBD1,TGCAGCGTTGGAGGGGGACAGGGCTACAATGAGCAGTTCTTC,CSVGGGQGYNEQFF
TRBV7-6,19,TRBJ2-7,.,.,TGTGCCAGCAGCTCCGGCGTCGGGGGAGCCCACCCGGCCCCCTACGAGCAGTACTTC,CASSSGVGGAHPAPYEQYF
TRBV28,12,TRBJ1-1,.,.,TGTGCCAGCAGGGTCGGGGGTACTGAAGCTTTCTTT,CASRVGGTEAFF
TRBV5-5,15,TRBJ2-1,.,.,TGTGCCAGCAGCTTGGGAGGGGTAAGAAACAATGAGCAGTTCTTC,CASSLGGVRNNEQFF
TRBV4-2,13,TRBJ1-1,.,.,TGTGCCAGCAGCCAGGGACCTCAGATTGAAGCTTTCTTT,CASSQGPQIEAFF
TRBV18,18,TRBJ2-5,.,TRBD2,TGTGCCAGCTCACCACCCGGGACTAGCGCGAGGGGGCAAGAGACCCAGTACTTC,CASSPPGTSARGQETQYF
TRBV7-9,15,TRBJ1-2,once,.,TGTGCCAGCAGCCCTCGGGGGGGAAGGGTCTATGGCTACACCTTC,CASSPRGGRVYGYTF
TRBV6-6,14,TRBJ2-7,.,.,TGTGCCAGCAGGACCTTGGTGTCGAGCTACGAGCAGTACTTC,CASRTLVSSYEQYF
TRBV27,13,TRBJ2-5,.,TRBD2,TGTGCCAGCAGGGGACTAGCGGGAGAGACCCAGTACTTC,CASRGLAGETQYF
TRBV19,16,TRBJ1-6,.,TRBD1,TGTGCCAGTAGTACCTTAGACAGGGGGAATAATTCACCCCTCCACTTT,CASSTLDRGNNSPLHF
TRBV7-2,14,TRBJ2-7,.,.,TGTGCCAGCAGTAAAATCCAGGGAGCCTACGAGCAGTACTTC,CASSKIQGAYEQYF
TRBV2,15,TRBJ1-2,.,.,TGTGCCAGCAGTGGCCCGCGGGCTGGGAGCTATGGCTACACCTTC,CASSGPRAGSYGYTF
TRBV5-8,15,TRBJ2-5,.,TRBD1,TGTGCCAGCAGCTTGGAGGACAGGGGGCAAGAGACCCAGTACTTC,CASSLEDRGQETQYF
TRBV19,15,TRBJ1-5,.,TRBD1,TGTGCCAGTAGATCGGGACAGGGGGCGCATCAGCCCCAGCATTTT,CASRSGQGAHQPQHF
TRBV9,14,TRBJ2-5,once,.,TGTGCCAGCAGCGTAGGGCAGTACCAAGAGACCCAGTACTTC,CASSVGQYQETQYF
TRBV7-2,16,TRBJ2-5,.,TRBD1,TGTGCCAGCAGCTTAGGCCCAACAGGGGGCGGAGAGACCCAGTACTTC,CASSLGPTGGGETQYF
TRBV6-1,13,TRBJ1-2,.,.,TGTGCCAGCAGATTGACAGAGAACTATGGCTACACCTTC,CASRLTENYGYTF
TRBV2,15,TRBJ2-6,.,TRBD2,TGTGCCAGCAGTGAAATGGGGGGAGGGGTCAACGTCCTGACTTTC,CASSEMGGGVNVLTF
TRBV10-3,14,TRBJ2-6,.,.,TGTGCCATCTCGGTCGGAGGGGGGGCCAACGTCCTGACTTTC,CAISVGGGANVLTF
TRBV5-1,15,TRBJ1-1,.,.,TGCGCCAGCAGCCCGGAAGAACAGGGGAACACTGAAGCTTTCTTT,CASSPEEQGNTEAFF
TRBV5-6,15,TRBJ2-7,.,.,TGTGCCAGCAGCTTGACCCCGGGCAGCTCCTACGAGCAGTACTTC,CASSLTPGSSYEQYF
TRBV28,12,TRBJ2-7,.,.,TGTGCCAGCAGTTTGGACGGTTACGAGCAGTACTTC,CASSLDGYEQYF
TRBV30,17,TRBJ2-4,.,TRBD2,TGTGCCTGGAGTCCTTCGGAGAGCGGGAGGGCCAAAGGGATTCAGTACTTC,CAWSPSESGRAKGIQYF
TRBV7-9,17,TRBJ2-3,.,TRBD1,TGTGCCAGCAGCTTAGGAGGCTCGGGACAGGGGTCAGATACGCAGTATTTT,CASSLGGSGQGSDTQYF
TRBV29-1,15,TRBJ2-5,few,TRBD1,TGCAGCACGACTGCCGGGACAGGGGTCGTCGAGACCCAGTACTTC,CSTTAGTGVVETQYF
TRBV28,15,TRBJ1-5,.,.,TGTGCCAGCAGTAGACCAGGGGCGAGCAATCAGCCCCAGCATTTT,CASSRPGASNQPQHF
TRBV27,15,TRBJ1-4,.,TRBD1,TGTGCCAGCAGTCCAGGACAGGGGAGGGGGGAAAAACTGTTTTTT,CASSPGQGRGEKLFF
TRBV29-1,14,TRBJ2-3,.,TRBD1,TGCAGCGTGGGACAGGGGGAAGTGGGGGATACGCAGTATTTT,CSVGQGEVGDTQYF
TRBV7-2,14,TRBJ1-1,.,.,TGTGCCAGCAGCTTAGCAGGAGCGAACACTGAAGCTTTCTTT,CASSLAGANTEAFF
TRBV5-1,12,TRBJ2-7,once,.,TGCGCCAGCATCCGAGGCGTGGGGGAGCAGTACTTC,CASIRGVGEQYF
TRBV10-3,13,TRBJ2-5,.,.,TGTGCCATCAGTACAGGATTACAAGAGACCCAGTACTTC,CAISTGLQETQYF
TRBV4-2,15,TRBJ2-5,.,.,TGTGCCAGCAGCCAAGAATCGACTAGGTGGGAGACCCAGTACTTC,CASSQESTRWETQYF
TRBV28,13,TRBJ1-1,.,TRBD1,TGTGCCAGCAGTGTGACAGGGGTTATTGAAGCTTTCTTT,CASSVTGVIEAFF